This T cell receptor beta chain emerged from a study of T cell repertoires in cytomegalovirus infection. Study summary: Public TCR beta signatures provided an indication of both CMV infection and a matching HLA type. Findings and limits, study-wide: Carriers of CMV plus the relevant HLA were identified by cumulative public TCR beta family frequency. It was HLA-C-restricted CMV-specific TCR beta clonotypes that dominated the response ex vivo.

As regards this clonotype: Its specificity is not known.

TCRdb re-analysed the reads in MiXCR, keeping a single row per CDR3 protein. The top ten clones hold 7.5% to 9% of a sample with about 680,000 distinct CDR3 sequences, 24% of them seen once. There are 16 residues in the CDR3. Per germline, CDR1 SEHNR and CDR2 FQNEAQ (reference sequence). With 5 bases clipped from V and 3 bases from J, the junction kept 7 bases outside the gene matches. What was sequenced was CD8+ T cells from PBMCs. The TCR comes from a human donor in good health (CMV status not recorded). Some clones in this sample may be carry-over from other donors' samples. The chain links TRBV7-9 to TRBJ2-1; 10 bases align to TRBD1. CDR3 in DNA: TGTGCCAGCAGCCCGGAGGGACAGGGGTTCTACAATGAGCAGTTCTTC. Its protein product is CASSPEGQGFYNEQFF. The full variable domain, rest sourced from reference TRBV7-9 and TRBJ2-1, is DTGVSQNPRHKITKRGQNVTFRCDPISEHNRLYWYRQTLGQGPEFLTYFQNEAQLEKSRLLSDRFSAERPKGSFSTLEIQRTEQGDSAMYLCASSPEGQGFYNEQFFGPGTRLTVL.